One sample yielded the 12 T cell receptor beta chains listed below, sequenced in a study of shared clonotypes between healthy human individuals (dated by TCRdb to between 2020 and 2021). For the CD8 naive samples, CD45RO-negative cells were positively selected for CCR7, yielding a CD45RA+CCR7+ population from which TemRA cells were excluded. Library preparation employed the immunoSEQ multiplex PCR assay. TCRdb's version of the immuneACCESS table is confined to in-frame rearrangements and falls short of the full clone set. An unresolved V gene accounts for under half of the shortfall where checked; the remainder is of unknown origin. The sample yields roughly 2.1 million clones; 93% were counted once. The ten largest clonotypes hold under 2% of the sample. Sequenced material: naive CD8+ T cells from PBMCs. The cell subset or site label here, explained by the study, means: CD45RA+CCR7+. These receptors were taken from a man in his late teens or twenties in good health. Some clones in this sample may be carry-over from other donors' samples.

The J gene is TRBJ2-1, the V gene TRBV6-1, with TRBD2 matching 7 bases. V dropped 7 bases and J dropped 8; count of bases not matched to a gene: 8. CDR1 is MNHNS and CDR2 is SASEGT in the germline V gene. This CDR3 comprises 13 residues. CDR3 loop: CASNLIREDEQFF. The CDR3 DNA reads TGTGCCAGCAATCTGATCCGGGAGGATGAGCAGTTCTTC.

To note about this clone: Other DNA variants within this sample encode the same CDR3. The V call is TRBV9, the J call TRBJ1-2; TRBD1 might be the D (6 bases). Trimming removed 2 bases at V and 3 bases at J, with 11 bases between. CDR1 and CDR2 from the germline V gene are SGDLS and YYNGEE. The CDR3 extends over 14 amino acids. The CDR3 reads CASSVGGGDYGYTF. The CDR3 region has the DNA TGTGCCAGCAGCGTGGGAGGGGGTGACTATGGCTACACCTTC.

Remarks on this clone: The same CDR3 arises from other DNA sequences in this sample as well. V usage is TRBV9 and J usage is TRBJ1-1; D is possibly TRBD1 (5 bases). The CDR3 extends over 13 amino acids. CDR1 is SGDLS, CDR2 YYNGEE, per germline. The V end was cut by 3 bases, the J end by 1 base, with 7 bases between. CDR3 nucleotides: TGTGCCAGCAGCGCCGGGGCGAACACTGAAGCTTTCTTT. Amino acids: CASSAGANTEAFF.

The rearrangement joins TRBV11-3 to TRBJ2-5; 13 nucleotides agree with TRBD2. V was clipped by 4 bases and J by 4 bases; unmatched bases: 9. The CDR3 runs to 17 residues. Germline-derived CDR1 and CDR2 are SGHNT and YENEEA. The CDR3: CASSSGLAGMPSETQYF. Written as DNA, the CDR3 is TGTGCCAGCAGCTCGGGACTAGCGGGAATGCCCTCAGAGACCCAGTACTTC.

V gene TRBV6-5 combines with J gene TRBJ1-1; D gene unclear. Germline CDR1 is MNHEY and CDR2 is SVGAGI. The CDR3 covers 13 residues. V was trimmed by 6 bases and J by 1 base, leaving 9 bases between them. The chain's CDR3 is CASRTRQNTEAFF. CDR3 DNA sequence: TGTGCCAGCAGGACCCGACAGAACACTGAAGCTTTCTTT.

V usage is TRBV19 and J usage is TRBJ2-1; D possibly uses TRBD1 or TRBD2 (5 bases each). Germline V gene lookup returns CDR1 LNHDA and CDR2 SQIVND (reference sequence). The V end was cut by 4 bases, the J end by 3 bases, with 16 bases between. The CDR3 is 16 amino acids. The CDR3, as DNA: TGTGCCAGTAGTAGCATCCGGGACGGCGTCTACAATGAGCAGTTCTTC. This codes for CASSSIRDGVYNEQFF.

This sequence joins TRBV9 and TRBJ1-1; tentative D call: TRBD1 (5 bases). The CDR3 has 16 amino acids. Germline CDR1 reads SGDLS; CDR2 reads YYNGEE. V lost 1 base and J 1 base, leaving 14 bases between the germline ends. CDR3 sequence (DNA): TGTGCCAGCAGCGTAATCGGAAGGGGAGAGAACACTGAAGCTTTCTTT. Translated, it gives CASSVIGRGENTEAFF.

This clone showed up just once. The chain recombines TRBV10-3 with TRBJ1-2; D is uncertain. Germline lookup yields CDR1 ENHRY and CDR2 SYGVKD. Trimming stripped 4 bases from V and 8 bases from J, with 14 bases between. The CDR3 covers 13 residues. The CDR3 spells CAISAVVEEGYTF. DNA of the CDR3: TGTGCCATCAGTGCCGTGGTGGAGGAGGGCTACACCTTC.

The V call is TRBV5-3, the J call TRBJ1-2; 7 positions match TRBD1. TRBV5-3 is treated as an ORF (open reading frame) with a function not yet certain. The V gene end was trimmed by 5 bases and the J gene end by 3 bases; junction bases not matched to a gene: 16. This CDR3 contains 17 residues. The CDR3 DNA reads TGTGCCAGAAGTCCAGCTAGGGGACAGTTTTATCACTATGGCTACACCTTC. This encodes CARSPARGQFYHYGYTF.

This sequence joins TRBV19 and TRBJ1-1; 7 nucleotides agree with TRBD1. CDR3 length equals 13 residues. The junction had 8 bases not matched to a gene; V was cut back by 6 bases and J by 7 bases. Germline V CDR1 and CDR2: LNHDA, SQIVND (reference sequence). CDR3 amino acids: CASRESGTVEAFF. DNA of the CDR3: TGTGCCAGTAGGGAGTCGGGGACAGTTGAAGCTTTCTTT. Full variable domain (rest looked up from reference TRBV19 and TRBJ1-1): DGGITQSPKYLFRKEGQNVTLSCEQNLNHDAMYWYRQDPGQGLRLIYYSQIVNDFQKGDIAEGYSVSREKKESFPLTVTSAQKNPTAFYLCASRESGTVEAFFGQGTRLTVV.

The chain joins TRBV19 to TRBJ2-3; 7 bases fit TRBD1. CDR3 length equals 17 residues. CDR1 is LNHDA and CDR2 is SQIVND in the germline V gene (reference sequence). With 4 bases clipped from V and 0 bases from J, the junction kept 10 bases outside the gene matches. CDR3 sequence: CASSTPNRGWSTDTQYF. DNA for the CDR3: TGTGCCAGTAGTACTCCAAACAGGGGTTGGAGCACAGATACGCAGTATTTT.

With regard to this clone: Within the sample, other DNA sequences also encode this same CDR3. This chain joins TRBV27 and TRBJ2-6; no clear D gene. Germline V gene data show CDR1 as MNHEY and CDR2 as SMNVEV (reference sequence). The CDR3 loop spans 15 amino acids. Between the trimmed V and J ends, which lost 0 bases and 4 bases, there was a span of 7 bases. The CDR3 loop reads CASSLSPSGANVLTF. CDR3 DNA sequence: TGTGCCAGCAGTTTATCCCCTTCCGGGGCCAACGTCCTGACTTTC.